A single sample is the source of the 27 T cell receptor beta chains below, sequenced in a study of radiotherapy plus CTLA-4 blockade in lung cancer. Here immunoSEQ multiplex PCR was the method, and the copy in TCRdb shows in-frame clones only, minus some. The data hold tens of thousands of clones, with around 85% observed a single time. Sequenced material: peripheral blood, taken from a patient treated with radiotherapy plus ipilimumab. All receptors derive from a human donor with non-small cell lung cancer whose response to radiotherapy plus ipilimumab could not be evaluated.

The chain employs TRBV7-2 and TRBJ2-7; TRBD2 matches 8 bases. V shed 5 bases and J 6 bases; nucleotides not matched to a gene: 12. The CDR3 is 15 amino acids. CDR1 and CDR2 from the germline V gene are SGHTA and FQGNSA. CDR3 in DNA: TGTGCCAGCAGCATAGTTGATCCGGGAGGGGGCGAGCAGTACTTC. It yields the protein CASSIVDPGGGEQYF.

This rearrangement joins TRBV9 to TRBJ1-1; 7 bases are shared with TRBD1. CDR3 length equals 16 residues. V lost 0 bases and J lost 3; bases outside the gene matches: 8. The germline CDR1 and CDR2 sequences are SGDLS and YYNGEE. The CDR3 spells CASSVGRAGGYTEAFF. CDR3 bases: TGTGCCAGCAGCGTAGGAAGGGCAGGGGGTTACACTGAAGCTTTCTTT.

The rearrangement links TRBV6-6 to TRBJ2-6; D uncertain. Trimming left V 0 bases short and J 1 base short, with 4 bases between. CDR1 is MNHNY, CDR2 SVGAGI, per germline (reference sequence). CDR3 length: 15 amino acids. The DNA of the CDR3 is TGTGCCAGCAGTTACTCAGCTTCTGGGGCCAACGTCCTGACTTTC. Translated: CASSYSASGANVLTF.

V gene TRBV6-5 combines with J gene TRBJ2-6, with D perhaps TRBD1 (5 bases). V was shortened by 2 bases and J by 3 bases, with 8 bases between the two germline ends. The CDR3 is 15 amino acids. Germline V gene lookup returns CDR1 MNHEY and CDR2 SVGAGI. The CDR3, as DNA: TGTGCCAGCAGTTACGGCAGGGTTGGGGCCAACGTCCTGACTTTC. Protein product: CASSYGRVGANVLTF.

V is TRBV7-9 and J is TRBJ1-5, with 8 bases matching TRBD1. Looked up from germline, CDR1 is SEHNR and CDR2 is FQNEAQ (reference sequence). The CDR3 is made up of 14 amino acids. Germline trimming cut 5 bases from V and 8 bases from J; bases unmatched to any gene: 8. CDR3 residues: CASSPTGVGKPQHF. Written as DNA, the CDR3 is TGTGCCAGCAGCCCGACAGGGGTCGGTAAGCCCCAGCATTTT.

The sample holds one count of this clone. The chain uses TRBV5-4 and TRBJ2-5; D is perhaps TRBD1 (6 bases). V was trimmed by 4 bases and J by 2 bases, leaving 9 bases between them. The germline V gene has CDR1 SGHNT and CDR2 YYREEE (reference sequence). The CDR3 is 13 amino acids. The CDR3 DNA is TGTGCCAGCAGCACGGACAGACAAGAGACCCAGTACTTC. Translation gives CASSTDRQETQYF.

This chain links TRBV7-3 with TRBJ2-1, with 9 bases aligning to TRBD2. Germline values: CDR1 SGHTA, CDR2 FQGTGA. V lost 1 base to trimming and J lost 10 bases; unmatched junction nucleotides: 14. This CDR3 comprises 17 residues. CDR3 sequence (DNA): TGTGCCAGCAGCTTAAAGGGGACTAGCCTCCGGAGACAAGAGCAGTTCTTC. Its protein is CASSLKGTSLRRQEQFF. The full variable domain, rest sourced from reference TRBV7-3 and TRBJ2-1, is GAGVSQTPSNKVTEKGKYVELRCDPISGHTALYWYRQSLGQGPEFLIYFQGTGAADDSGLPNDRFFAVRPEGSVSTLKIQRTERGDSAVYLCASSLKGTSLRRQEQFFGPGTRLTVL.

The chain links TRBV10-3 to TRBJ1-1; 8 nucleotides agree with TRBD1. The V gene's germline CDR1 is ENHRY and CDR2 SYGVKD. After removal of 2 bases from V and 4 bases from J, the junction contained 9 bases not matched to a gene. The CDR3 contains 16 residues. CDR3 region: CAISELQGAGGTEAFF. CDR3 nucleotides: TGTGCCATCAGTGAGCTCCAGGGGGCAGGGGGCACTGAAGCTTTCTTT.

V usage is TRBV11-2 and J usage is TRBJ1-3; D is unresolved. The CDR3 spans 14 residues. The V gene's germline CDR1 is SGHAT and CDR2 FQNNGV. The V end lost 1 base, the J end lost 0 bases, and 4 bases lay between the germline ends. CDR3 loop: CASSLANSGNTIYF. Here the CDR3 DNA reads TGTGCCAGCAGCTTAGCCAACTCTGGAAACACCATATATTTT.

This chain connects TRBV21-1 to TRBJ2-6; the D call of TRBD1 is as the table states it, not checked on the DNA. TRBV21-1 is a pseudogene locus. The CDR3 sequence is 15 residues long. CDR3 sequence reads: CASSKGLPGANVLTF. The DNA of the CDR3 is TGTGCCAGCAGCAAGGGGCTGCCTGGGGCCAACGTCCTGACTTTC.

The chain has TRBV7-9 and TRBJ2-3; 10 bases fit TRBD1. The CDR3 has 17 residues. Looked up from germline, CDR1 is SEHNR and CDR2 is FQNEAQ (reference sequence). V dropped 5 bases and J dropped 6; count of bases not matched to a gene: 14. The CDR3 bases are TGTGCCAGCAGCCAGACGGGACAGGGGTATCGCTCCGATACGCAGTATTTT. Encoded protein: CASSQTGQGYRSDTQYF.

Here the CDR3 DNA reads TGTGCCAGCAGCCAAGATCTCCGGGCAGGCGGGGGCCAAGAGACCCAGTACTTC. This translates into CASSQDLRAGGGQETQYF. The rearrangement uses TRBV5-4 and TRBJ2-5; 7 bases match TRBD2. V gave up 4 bases and J gave up 1 base; unmatched junction bases: 16. The CDR3 has 18 amino acids. Germline V gene lookup returns CDR1 SGHNT and CDR2 YYREEE (reference sequence).

The rearrangement joins TRBV7-9 to TRBJ1-1, with TRBD1 as a possible D gene (6 bases). Germline CDR1 reads SEHNR; CDR2 reads FQNEAQ (reference sequence). V shed 5 bases and J shed 7 bases, with 14 bases lying between them. This CDR3 has 13 residues. The CDR3 here is CASSPSGGYEAFF. CDR3 sequence (DNA): TGTGCCAGCAGCCCCTCGGGGGGCTATGAAGCTTTCTTT. Filled out from reference TRBV7-9 and TRBJ1-1, the complete variable domain reads DTGVSQNPRHKITKRGQNVTFRCDPISEHNRLYWYRQTLGQGPEFLTYFQNEAQLEKSRLLSDRFSAERPKGSFSTLEIQRTEQGDSAMYLCASSPSGGYEAFFGQGTRLTVV.

The CDR3 bases are TGTGCCAGCAGTGCCGACAGGGCAACCGGGGAGCTGTTTTTT. It yields the protein CASSADRATGELFF. This chain joins TRBV6-1 and TRBJ2-2; TRBD1 agrees at 7 bases. From germline, CDR1 is MNHNS and CDR2 SASEGT. J lost 5 bases, V lost 4 bases, and 4 bases had no gene match. CDR3 length equals 14 residues.

The chain combines TRBV11-3 with TRBJ2-3; 7 nucleotides match TRBD1. CDR1 SGHNT and CDR2 YENEEA come from the germline V gene. Trimming removed 5 bases from V and 3 bases from J; junction bases left unmatched: 11. CDR3 length: 16 amino acids. The CDR3 region has the DNA TGTGCCAGCAGCCCCCGACAGGGAGTGGGAACAGATACGCAGTATTTT. It specifies CASSPRQGVGTDTQYF.

The chain is built from TRBV28 and TRBJ2-7, with 9 nucleotides matching TRBD1. From germline, CDR1 is MDHEN and CDR2 SYDVKM. The CDR3 is 14 residues long. V gave up 6 bases and J gave up 0 bases; unmatched junction bases: 3. The DNA of the CDR3 is TGTGCCAGCAGGGACAGGGGAAGCTCCTACGAGCAGTACTTC. It specifies CASRDRGSSYEQYF. Full variable domain (rest looked up from reference TRBV28 and TRBJ2-7): DVKVTQSSRYLVKRTGEKVFLECVQDMDHENMFWYRQDPGLGLRLIYFSYDVKMKEKGDIPEGYSVSREKKERFSLILESASTNQTSMYLCASRDRGSSYEQYFGPGTRLTVT.

This clone is a singleton in its sample. The chain links TRBV6-1 to TRBJ2-1; 8 positions agree with TRBD1. CDR1 is MNHNS and CDR2 is SASEGT in the germline V gene. V trimming: 5 bases; J trimming: 9 bases; junction bases outside the gene matches: 3. The length of the CDR3 is 12 residues. For the CDR3, the DNA is TGTGCCAGCAGTCAGGGGGCGACTGAGCAGTTCTTC. It yields the protein CASSQGATEQFF.

The CDR3 reads CSVWGSPGTSGKKYNEQFF. Written as DNA, the CDR3 is TGCAGCGTTTGGGGCTCTCCCGGGACTAGCGGGAAGAAGTACAATGAGCAGTTCTTC. This chain joins TRBV29-1 and TRBJ2-1, with 13 bases lining up with TRBD2. Trimming cost V 5 bases and J 4 bases; bases outside gene matches: 17. Germline CDR1 SQVTM, CDR2 ANQGSEA. The CDR3 covers 19 residues.

The chain has TRBV15 and TRBJ1-2; D unresolved. The CDR3 totals 16 residues. V lost 0 bases and J lost 8, with 19 bases in between. In germline, CDR1 is LNHNV, CDR2 YYDKDF (reference sequence). The CDR3 reads CATSRDQEGSLGGYTF. The CDR3 DNA reads as TGTGCCACCAGCAGAGATCAAGAGGGAAGCCTGGGGGGCTACACCTTC.

This clone was observed a handful of times. The V and J genes are TRBV19 and TRBJ2-1; tentatively, D is TRBD1 (5 bases). V lost 5 bases and J 6 bases, leaving 8 bases between the germline ends. The CDR3 is 12 amino acids. CDR1 is LNHDA, CDR2 SQIVND, per germline (reference sequence). The CDR3 region is CASSWGPNEQFF. The CDR3 DNA reads as TGTGCCAGTAGTTGGGGCCCCAATGAGCAGTTCTTC.

The J gene is TRBJ2-3, the V gene TRBV28, with D perhaps matching TRBD1 (5 bases). Germline CDR1 is MDHEN and CDR2 is SYDVKM. CDR3 length: 15 amino acids. Trimming left V 6 bases short and J 4 bases short, with 17 bases between. The CDR3 sequence is CASSRTGTVADTQYF. The CDR3 DNA follows: TGTGCCAGCAGCAGAACAGGTACCGTGGCAGATACGCAGTATTTT.

V usage is TRBV6-6 and J usage is TRBJ2-1; D unclear. CDR3 length: 13 amino acids. V dropped 3 bases and J dropped 5 bases, with 8 bases sitting between them. CDR1 and CDR2 from the germline V gene are MNHNY and SVGAGI (reference sequence). The CDR3 is CASSYYINNEQFF. Written as DNA, the CDR3 is TGTGCCAGCAGTTATTACATCAACAATGAGCAGTTCTTC.

This clone was counted only a few times. The chain uses TRBV5-1 and TRBJ1-2; TRBD1 agrees at 7 bases. From germline, CDR1 is SGHRS and CDR2 YFSETQ. V shed 4 bases and J 2 bases; nucleotides not matched to a gene: 8. CDR3 size: 15 residues. CDR3 protein: CASSPGTESNYGYTF. The CDR3 region has the DNA TGCGCCAGCAGCCCGGGGACAGAGTCCAACTATGGCTACACCTTC.

This chain uses TRBV7-9 with TRBJ1-2, with a tentative D call TRBD1 (6 bases). The V end was cut by 3 bases, the J end by 8 bases, with 13 bases between. The CDR3 covers 13 residues. Germline CDR1 is SEHNR and CDR2 is FQNEAQ (reference sequence). The CDR3 protein is CASSFHRVLGYTF. CDR3 coding DNA: TGTGCCAGCAGCTTTCACAGGGTTTTAGGCTACACCTTC.

This clone appeared once. The junction differs from germline at one of its ends, possibly a read error. The rearrangement uses TRBV7-7 and TRBJ2-3, with TRBD2 matching over 11 bases. CDR3 length: 19 residues. Per germline, CDR1 SSHAT and CDR2 FNYEAQ (reference sequence). As DNA, the CDR3 is TGTGCTAGCAGCTTTCTTCCGGCTACTAGCGGGAGAGGCCCAGATACGCAGTATTTT. This sequence encodes CASSFLPATSGRGPDTQYF.

V usage is TRBV7-8 and J usage is TRBJ2-7; 8 nucleotides line up with TRBD1. CDR1 and CDR2 (germline): SGHVS, FQNEAQ. V lost 5 bases to trimming and J lost 6 bases; unmatched junction nucleotides: 15. The CDR3 consists of 16 residues. The CDR3 loop is CASSPRTPRGRGEQYF. The CDR3 coding sequence is TGTGCCAGCAGCCCCCGTACCCCCAGGGGGCGCGGCGAGCAGTACTTC.

The rearrangement links TRBV5-1 to TRBJ1-4; D might be TRBD1 (5 bases). CDR1 and CDR2 from the germline V gene are SGHRS and YFSETQ. V lost 5 bases to trimming and J lost 6 bases, with 14 bases between them. The CDR3 contains 14 residues. CDR3 coding DNA: TGCGCCAGCAGTTCAGGGCCCACGGATGAAAAACTGTTTTTT. This sequence encodes CASSSGPTDEKLFF.